The clone carrying this T cell receptor beta chain was detected once. At one of its ends the junction is not consistent with the germline gene, which may arise from a read error. Germline lookup yields CDR1 MNHNS and CDR2 SASEGT. The CDR3 runs to 13 residues. The data derive from a study of tumor and adjacent non-tumor tissue in lung cancer. Background on the study: Histology: 12 adenocarcinoma, a couple of squamous cell carcinoma, 1 small cell lung cancer. Patients were aged about 30 to 80, nine to eleven men and a handful of women, stage I to III.

This sample's RNA came from whole unsorted tissue. Chemotherapy-naive patients with new lung cancer underwent thoracic surgery in China, August–late 2014. A modified ARM-PCR protocol with three rounds of nested PCR amplified TCRbeta. Each CDR3 protein is one row after TCRdb ran MiXCR on the multiplex PCR reads. The sample lists roughly 120,000 distinct CDR3 sequences; approximately 84% were seen once. The V gene is TRBV6-1, the J gene TRBJ2-7; D gene uncertain. This receptor was obtained from a man between 65 and 79 years old with non-small cell lung cancer. The sample consisted of lung tumor tissue. The CDR3: CASSLGRSYKQYF. CDR3 DNA sequence: TGTGCCAGCAGCTTAGGACGAAGCTACAAGCAGTACTTC.